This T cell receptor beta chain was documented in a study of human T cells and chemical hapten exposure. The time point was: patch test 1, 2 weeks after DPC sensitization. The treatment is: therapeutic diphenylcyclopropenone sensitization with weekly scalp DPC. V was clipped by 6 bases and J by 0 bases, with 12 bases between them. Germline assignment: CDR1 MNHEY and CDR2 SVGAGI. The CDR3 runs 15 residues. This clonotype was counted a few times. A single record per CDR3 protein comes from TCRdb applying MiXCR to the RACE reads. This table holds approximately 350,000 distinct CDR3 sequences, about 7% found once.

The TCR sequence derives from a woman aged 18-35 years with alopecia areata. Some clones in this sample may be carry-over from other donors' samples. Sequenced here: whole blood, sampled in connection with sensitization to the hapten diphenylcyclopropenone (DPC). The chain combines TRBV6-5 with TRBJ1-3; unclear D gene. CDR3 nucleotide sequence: TGTGCCAGCAGATACGCCCTAATCTCTGGAAACACCATATATTTT. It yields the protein CASRYALISGNTIYF.